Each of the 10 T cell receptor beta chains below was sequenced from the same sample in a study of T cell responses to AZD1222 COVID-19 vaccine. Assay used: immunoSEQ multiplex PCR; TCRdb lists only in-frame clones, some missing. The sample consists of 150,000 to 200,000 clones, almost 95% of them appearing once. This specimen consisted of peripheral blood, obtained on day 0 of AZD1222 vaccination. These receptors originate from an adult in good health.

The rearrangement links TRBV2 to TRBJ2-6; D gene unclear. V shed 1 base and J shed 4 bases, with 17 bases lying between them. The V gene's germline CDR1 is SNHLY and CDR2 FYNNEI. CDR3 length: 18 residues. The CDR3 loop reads CASSEGHSRPVGANVLTF. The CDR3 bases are TGTGCCAGCAGTGAAGGGCACTCGAGGCCCGTAGGGGCCAACGTCCTGACTTTC.

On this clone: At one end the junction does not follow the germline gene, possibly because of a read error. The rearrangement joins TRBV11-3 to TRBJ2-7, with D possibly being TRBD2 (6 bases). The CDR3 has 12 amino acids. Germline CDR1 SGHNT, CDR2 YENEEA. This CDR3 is CASSLEGGMQSF. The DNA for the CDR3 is TGTGCCAGCAGCTTAGAGGGGGGTATGCAGTCTTTC.

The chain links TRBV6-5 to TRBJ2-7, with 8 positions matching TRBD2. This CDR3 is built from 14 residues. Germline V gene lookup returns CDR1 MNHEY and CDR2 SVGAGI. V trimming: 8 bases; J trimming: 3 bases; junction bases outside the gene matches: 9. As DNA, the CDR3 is TGTGCCAGCTGGGCCGGGGGGGTCCTCTACGAGCAGTACTTC. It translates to CASWAGGVLYEQYF.

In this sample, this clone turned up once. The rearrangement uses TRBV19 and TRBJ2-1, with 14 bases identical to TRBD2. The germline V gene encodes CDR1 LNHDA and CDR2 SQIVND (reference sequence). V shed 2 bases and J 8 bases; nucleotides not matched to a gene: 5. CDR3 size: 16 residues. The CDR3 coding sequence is TGTGCCAGTAGTATATTGGGACTAGCGGGAGCCCATGAGCAGTTCTTC. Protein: CASSILGLAGAHEQFF.

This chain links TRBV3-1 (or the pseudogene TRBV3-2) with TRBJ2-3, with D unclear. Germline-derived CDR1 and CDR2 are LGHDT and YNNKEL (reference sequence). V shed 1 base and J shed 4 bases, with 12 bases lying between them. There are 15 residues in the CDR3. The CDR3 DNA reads TGTGCCAGCAGCCAAGCGGCTAGTTCAGCAGATACGCAGTATTTT. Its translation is CASSQAASSADTQYF.

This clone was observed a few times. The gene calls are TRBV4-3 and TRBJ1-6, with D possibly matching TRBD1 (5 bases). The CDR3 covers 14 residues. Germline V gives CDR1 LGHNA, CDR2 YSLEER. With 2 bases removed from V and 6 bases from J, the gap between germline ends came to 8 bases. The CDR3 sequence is CASSQRRGNSPLHF. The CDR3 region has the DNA TGCGCCAGCAGCCAAAGAAGGGGTAATTCACCCCTCCACTTT.

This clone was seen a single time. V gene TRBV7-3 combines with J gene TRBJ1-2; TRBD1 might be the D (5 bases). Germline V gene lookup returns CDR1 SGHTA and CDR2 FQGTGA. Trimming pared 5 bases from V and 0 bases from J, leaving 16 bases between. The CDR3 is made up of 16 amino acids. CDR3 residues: CASSAGTGGANYGYTF. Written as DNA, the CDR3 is TGTGCCAGCAGCGCCGGGACCGGGGGGGCTAACTATGGCTACACCTTC.

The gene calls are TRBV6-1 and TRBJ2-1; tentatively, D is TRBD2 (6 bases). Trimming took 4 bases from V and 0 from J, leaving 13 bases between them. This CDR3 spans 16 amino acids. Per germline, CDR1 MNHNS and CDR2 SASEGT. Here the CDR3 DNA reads TGTGCCAGCAGTGGTTTCGGGGGAGTCTCCTACAATGAGCAGTTCTTC. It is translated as CASSGFGGVSYNEQFF.

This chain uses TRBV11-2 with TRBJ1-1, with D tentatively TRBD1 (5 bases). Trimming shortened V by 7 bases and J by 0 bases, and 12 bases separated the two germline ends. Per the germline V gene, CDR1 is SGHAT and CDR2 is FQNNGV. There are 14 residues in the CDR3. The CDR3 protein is CASTQWGVNTEAFF. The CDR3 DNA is TGTGCCAGCACCCAGTGGGGGGTGAACACTGAAGCTTTCTTT.

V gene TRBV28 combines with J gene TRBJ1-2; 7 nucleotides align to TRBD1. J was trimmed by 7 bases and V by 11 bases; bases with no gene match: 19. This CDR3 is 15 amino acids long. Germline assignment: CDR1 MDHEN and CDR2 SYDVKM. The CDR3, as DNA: TGTGCCGTCAGACAGGGAAGGTACCTCTCCCCTGGCTACACCTTC. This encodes CAVRQGRYLSPGYTF.